A selection of T cell receptor beta chains follows, all from one sample in a study of T cells in Graves' hyperthyroidism and ophthalmopathy. Each CDR3 protein is one row after TCRdb ran MiXCR on the multiplex PCR reads. Of a few hundred thousand distinct CDR3 sequences in the sample, more than 12% were seen once. The sequencing input was blood. The receptor source for this set is a young woman with Graves' hyperthyroidism. The CDR3 runs from the conserved cysteine through the conserved F or W. A D gene is named only where the DNA matches it firmly. A clone size is listed for some rows: how often the clone was seen (once, few, many), or a class if it is expanded.

D gene: TRBD1; clone size: many; J gene: TRBJ2-7; V gene: TRBV11-2; CDR3 DNA: TGTGCCAGCAGCGGGACAGGGGGAGTAGAGCAGTACTTC; CDR3 protein: CASSGTGGVEQYF
D gene: -; clone size: many; J gene: TRBJ2-7; V gene: TRBV5-1; CDR3 DNA: TGCGCCAGCAGCTTGGAGGGGAGACCCTATACGCACGAGCAGTACTTC; CDR3 protein: CASSLEGRPYTHEQYF
D gene: -; clone size: few; J gene: TRBJ2-1; V gene: TRBV5-4; CDR3 DNA: TGTGCCAGCAGCTTGTACGGGACGCAGTTCTTC; CDR3 protein: CASSLYGTQFF
D gene: TRBD2; clone size: many; J gene: TRBJ2-1; V gene: TRBV30; CDR3 DNA: TGTGCCTGGGTTTCCGGGACTAGCAGCCTGGATGAGCAGTTCTTC; CDR3 protein: CAWVSGTSSLDEQFF
D gene: TRBD1; clone size: few; J gene: TRBJ2-7; V gene: TRBV5-1; CDR3 DNA: TGCGCCAGCAGCTTGGCCGCGGGACAGGCTTCCTACGAGCAGTACTTC; CDR3 protein: CASSLAAGQASYEQYF
D gene: TRBD1; clone size: -; J gene: TRBJ2-7; V gene: TRBV25-1; CDR3 DNA: TGTGCCAGCAGTGAACAGGGGGCCTCCTACGAGCAGTACTTC; CDR3 protein: CASSEQGASYEQYF
D gene: -; clone size: few; J gene: TRBJ2-7; V gene: TRBV12-3/TRBV12-4; CDR3 DNA: TGTGCCAGCAGTCCCTTCGGACTATTCTACGAGCAGTACTTC; CDR3 protein: CASSPFGLFYEQYF
D gene: -; clone size: -; J gene: TRBJ2-5; V gene: TRBV24-1; CDR3 DNA: TGTGCCACCAGTGATCCTGCCCAGGGTGGGGAGACCCAGTACTTC; CDR3 protein: CATSDPAQGGETQYF
D gene: -; clone size: many; J gene: TRBJ1-5; V gene: TRBV5-6; CDR3 DNA: TGTGCCAGCAGCTTGCGGGACACCCATCCGGATCAGCCCCAGCATTTT; CDR3 protein: CASSLRDTHPDQPQHF
D gene: TRBD2; clone size: -; J gene: TRBJ2-7; V gene: TRBV7-6; CDR3 DNA: TGTGCCAGCAGCTTAAGGCTTCCGGGAGGGCAGGGGAACGAGCAGTACTTC; CDR3 protein: CASSLRLPGGQGNEQYF
D gene: -; clone size: many; J gene: TRBJ1-1; V gene: TRBV3-1; CDR3 DNA: TGTGCCAGCAGCCAAGGTACCCTGACTGAAGCTTTCTTT; CDR3 protein: CASSQGTLTEAFF
D gene: -; clone size: -; J gene: TRBJ2-5; V gene: TRBV5-1; CDR3 DNA: TGCGCCAGCAGCGGCTTGGGGCAGGGCCAAGAGACCCAGTACTTC; CDR3 protein: CASSGLGQGQETQYF
D gene: TRBD2; clone size: few; J gene: TRBJ2-1; V gene: TRBV6-2/TRBV6-3; CDR3 DNA: TGTGCCAGCAGTCAGGGACTAGACTCCTACAATGAGCAGTTCTTC; CDR3 protein: CASSQGLDSYNEQFF
D gene: -; clone size: many; J gene: TRBJ1-1; V gene: TRBV6-1; CDR3 DNA: TGTGCCAGCAGTGAAGGTTTGGCGGGGAACACTGAAGCTTTCTTT; CDR3 protein: CASSEGLAGNTEAFF
D gene: TRBD2; clone size: many; J gene: TRBJ2-3; V gene: TRBV28; CDR3 DNA: TGTGCCAGCAGTTTACTCCGGACTAGCGGGAGGGGGACAGATACGCAGTATTTT; CDR3 protein: CASSLLRTSGRGTDTQYF
D gene: TRBD2; clone size: few; J gene: TRBJ2-1; V gene: TRBV5-1; CDR3 DNA: TGCGCCAGCAGCTTAGGGACTAGCGTATACAATGAGCAGTTCTTC; CDR3 protein: CASSLGTSVYNEQFF
D gene: TRBD1; clone size: -; J gene: TRBJ1-6; V gene: TRBV4-1; CDR3 DNA: TGCGCCAGCAGCCAACCGGACAGGGTTCGAGATTCACCCCTCCACTTT; CDR3 protein: CASSQPDRVRDSPLHF
D gene: -; clone size: many; J gene: TRBJ1-3; V gene: TRBV9; CDR3 DNA: TGTGCCAGCAGCGTAGCCGCACGCCATCAGAGCTCTGGAAACACCATATATTTT; CDR3 protein: CASSVAARHQSSGNTIYF
D gene: -; clone size: many; J gene: TRBJ1-1; V gene: TRBV6-1; CDR3 DNA: TGTGCAAGCAGTGTCTTTGGGGGTGAAGCTTTCTTT; CDR3 protein: CASSVFGGEAFF
D gene: -; clone size: many; J gene: TRBJ2-3; V gene: TRBV7-3; CDR3 DNA: TGTGCCAGCAGCTTAAGGGCTCGGGGAGACTTTACCACAAATACGCAGTATTTT; CDR3 protein: CASSLRARGDFTTNTQYF
D gene: TRBD1; clone size: few; J gene: TRBJ2-7; V gene: TRBV7-6; CDR3 DNA: TGTGCCAGCAGCCAGGACAGGGGTTTCGACGAGCAGTACTTC; CDR3 protein: CASSQDRGFDEQYF
D gene: -; clone size: few; J gene: TRBJ2-5; V gene: TRBV7-3; CDR3 DNA: TGTGCCAGCAGCTTGGGTAGCGGTGAGGGTTGGGAGACCCAGTACTTC; CDR3 protein: CASSLGSGEGWETQYF
D gene: TRBD1; clone size: many; J gene: TRBJ1-6; V gene: TRBV5-1; CDR3 DNA: TGCGCCAGCAGCGGGACAGTTAATTCACCCCTCCACTTT; CDR3 protein: CASSGTVNSPLHF
D gene: -; clone size: many; J gene: TRBJ2-7; V gene: TRBV7-3; CDR3 DNA: TGTGCCAGCAGCTTAATGCAGTCCTACGAGCAGTACTTC; CDR3 protein: CASSLMQSYEQYF
D gene: TRBD2; clone size: few; J gene: TRBJ2-7; V gene: TRBV20-1; CDR3 DNA: TGCAGTGCCTACGAGGCGGGGGAACTCTCCTACGAGCAGTACTTC; CDR3 protein: CSAYEAGELSYEQYF
D gene: -; clone size: many; J gene: TRBJ2-3; V gene: TRBV7-9; CDR3 DNA: TGTGCCAGCAGCATCGCTTACGGGGGCGCAGATACGCAGTATTTT; CDR3 protein: CASSIAYGGADTQYF
D gene: -; clone size: many; J gene: TRBJ1-1; V gene: TRBV20-1; CDR3 DNA: TGCAGTGCCGGGACACCGTTTGATGAAGCTTTCTTT; CDR3 protein: CSAGTPFDEAFF
D gene: TRBD1; clone size: many; J gene: TRBJ2-7; V gene: TRBV6-1; CDR3 DNA: TGTGCCAGCAGTTACCGGGACAGCTCCTACGAGCAGTACTTC; CDR3 protein: CASSYRDSSYEQYF
D gene: TRBD1; clone size: few; J gene: TRBJ1-6; V gene: TRBV6-1; CDR3 DNA: TGTGCCAGCCGGGACAGTTATAATTCACCCCTCCACTTT; CDR3 protein: CASRDSYNSPLHF
D gene: -; clone size: few; J gene: TRBJ2-7; V gene: TRBV7-3; CDR3 DNA: TGTGCCAGCAGCCAAGATTCGAAGCCTAGGGGGTTCCACGAGCAGTACTTC; CDR3 protein: CASSQDSKPRGFHEQYF
D gene: TRBD1; clone size: -; J gene: TRBJ2-1; V gene: TRBV28; CDR3 DNA: TGTGCCAGCAGCTGGCGACAGGGACCTGAAAAACCCAATGAGCAGTTCTTC; CDR3 protein: CASSWRQGPEKPNEQFF